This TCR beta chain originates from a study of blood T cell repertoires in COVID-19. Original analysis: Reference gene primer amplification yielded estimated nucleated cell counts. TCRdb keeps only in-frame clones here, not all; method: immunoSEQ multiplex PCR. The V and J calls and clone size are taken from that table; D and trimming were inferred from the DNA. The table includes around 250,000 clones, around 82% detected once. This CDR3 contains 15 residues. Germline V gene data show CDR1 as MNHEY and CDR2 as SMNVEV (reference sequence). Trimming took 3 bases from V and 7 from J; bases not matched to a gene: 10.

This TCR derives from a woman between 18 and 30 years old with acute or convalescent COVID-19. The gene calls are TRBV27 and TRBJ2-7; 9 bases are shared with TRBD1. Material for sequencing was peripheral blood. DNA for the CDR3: TGTGCCAGCAGTTTTCAACGGACAGGGGCGAGGGAGCAGTACTTC. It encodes CASSFQRTGAREQYF.